Listed here are 7 T cell receptor beta chains from one sample, sequenced in a study of response to subunit inactivated influenza vaccine. TCRdb re-called the RT-PCR reads through MiXCR, storing one row per CDR3 protein. This sample has 550,000 to 650,000 distinct CDR3 sequences, with 10% to 15% found just once. Here the sequenced sample was PBMCs from blood, taken on the day of vaccination. The origin of the receptors is a man aged 50-59 years who received an inactivated influenza vaccine.

The chain links TRBV20-1 to TRBJ2-7; D might be TRBD1 or TRBD2, each matching 5 bases. The CDR3 contains 13 residues. The germline CDR1 and CDR2 sequences are DFQATT and SNEGSKA (reference sequence). Trimming took off 0 bases at V and 13 bases at J, with 19 bases between the two ends. The CDR3 DNA sequence: TGCAGTGCTAGAGATAACCGGGACCCGCCCGAATACTTC. Residues: CSARDNRDPPEYF.

The chain is built from TRBV25-1 and TRBJ1-4; D remains unclear. The CDR3 covers 14 residues. CDR1 is MGHDK and CDR2 is SYGVNS in the germline V gene. Trimming shortened V by 3 bases and J by 6 bases, and 11 bases separated the two germline ends. As DNA, the CDR3 is TGTGCCAGCAGTGAGTCCGGGCGGGATGAAAAACTGTTTTTT. Amino acids: CASSESGRDEKLFF.

In this sample, this clonotype turned up many times. V and J are TRBV5-1 and TRBJ2-5; D ambiguous. Trimming pared 3 bases from V and 4 bases from J, leaving 16 bases between. The germline gives CDR1 SGHRS, CDR2 YFSETQ. This CDR3 region has 15 residues. The CDR3 nucleotides read TGCGCCAGCAGCTCCGACTTTTCCATCCGAGAGACCCAGTACTTC. Its protein product is CASSSDFSIRETQYF. The entire variable domain, with the rest obtained from reference TRBV5-1 and TRBJ2-5, is as follows: KAGVTQTPRYLIKTRGQQVTLSCSPISGHRSVSWYQQTPGQGLQFLFEYFSETQRNKGNFPGRFSGRQFSNSRSEMNVSTLELGDSALYLCASSSDFSIRETQYFGPGTRLLVL.

V and J are TRBV5-8 and TRBJ1-1; maybe TRBD1 (5 bases). Deletions cut 6 bases from V and 3 bases from J, with 12 bases between. This CDR3 spans 13 amino acids. CDR1 is SGHTS, CDR2 YDEGEE, per germline. As DNA, the CDR3 is TGTGCCAGCATAAATGGGGGATACACTGAAGCTTTCTTT. This translates into CASINGGYTEAFF.

This clonotype was recorded many times. This rearrangement joins TRBV4-1 to TRBJ1-1; tentatively, D is TRBD1 (6 bases). This CDR3 contains 14 residues. Germline CDR1 MGHRA, CDR2 YSYEKL. V shed 1 base and J shed 0 bases, with 6 bases lying between them. CDR3 nucleotides: TGCGCCAGCAGCCAAGGACAGGTGAACACTGAAGCTTTCTTT. Amino acid sequence: CASSQGQVNTEAFF.

This chain connects TRBV20-1 to TRBJ2-1, with TRBD2 identical over 8 bases. CDR3 size: 15 residues. The junction had 6 bases not matched to a gene; V was cut back by 3 bases and J by 2 bases. CDR1 is DFQATT and CDR2 is SNEGSKA in the germline V gene (reference sequence). CDR3 amino acids: CSARRRGVAYNEQFF. Here the CDR3 DNA reads TGCAGTGCTAGGCGGCGGGGGGTGGCCTACAATGAGCAGTTCTTC.

The chain carries TRBV21-1 and TRBJ2-7; the table's D gene call, TRBD1, was not cross checked with the DNA. TRBV21-1 is a recognized pseudogene. The CDR3 is 15 residues long. In nucleotides, the CDR3 is TGTGCCAGCAGCAAAGAGGTAGTGAGGGGGATGTGGCAGTACTTC. Protein: CASSKEVVRGMWQYF.